The rows below give T cell receptor beta chains drawn from one sample of a study of blood T cells in healthy people across ages. Via MiXCR, TCRdb re-called the 5' RACE reads, giving one row per CDR3 protein. There are 550,000 to 800,000 distinct CDR3 sequences in the sample; 32% occur only once, and 15% lies in the top ten. The sample taken for sequencing was blood. The receptors derive from an elderly woman in good health. Each CDR3 is given with its conserved first and last residue. D genes are given only for firm matches. Expanded clones are given a class, and other clones once, few, many or no size at all.

J gene,clone size,V gene,D gene,CDR3 protein,CDR3 DNA
TRBJ2-7,many,TRBV7-2,.,CASRSSGPYEQYF,TGTGCCAGCAGGTCCTCAGGACCCTACGAGCAGTACTTC
TRBJ2-7,.,TRBV6-5,TRBD2,CASSYGLAEYEQYF,TGTGCCAGCAGTTACGGTCTAGCGGAATACGAGCAGTACTTC
TRBJ1-2,.,TRBV9,.,CASSVEGGYGYTF,TGTGCCAGCAGCGTAGAAGGGGGCTATGGCTACACCTTC
TRBJ1-6,many,TRBV20-1,.,CSALQGRNSPLHF,TGCAGTGCTCTCCAGGGGAGGAATTCACCCCTCCACTTT
TRBJ2-1,many,TRBV20-1,.,CSASVPATRGSEQFF,TGCAGTGCCTCCGTCCCAGCGACAAGAGGTAGTGAGCAGTTCTTC
TRBJ2-3,many,TRBV7-2,TRBD2,CASSLEGTRGGDTQYF,TGTGCCAGCAGCTTAGAGGGGACTAGAGGTGGAGATACGCAGTATTTT
TRBJ2-1,many,TRBV5-1,TRBD2,CASSLAVAGGSYNEQFF,TGCGCCAGCAGCTTGGCGGTGGCGGGGGGCTCCTACAATGAGCAGTTCTTC
TRBJ1-2,.,TRBV6-6,.,CASGGSGVAFNYGYTF,TGTGCCAGCGGGGGAAGCGGAGTTGCTTTTAACTATGGCTACACCTTC
TRBJ1-1,few,TRBV5-1,.,CASSLEVWNTEAFF,TGCGCCAGCAGCTTGGAGGTGTGGAACACTGAAGCTTTCTTT
TRBJ2-7,many,TRBV7-9,.,CASRLDGRVYEQYF,TGTGCCAGCAGATTAGATGGCAGAGTCTACGAGCAGTACTTC
TRBJ1-2,.,TRBV12-3/TRBV12-4,TRBD1,CASSLQGGTGARYTF,TGTGCCAGCAGTTTACAGGGCGGGACAGGGGCTCGCTACACCTTC
TRBJ2-1,.,TRBV7-9,.,CASSPSRTNTYNEQFF,TGTGCCAGCAGCCCCTCCCGGACTAACACCTACAATGAGCAGTTCTTC
TRBJ1-2,.,TRBV6-5,TRBD1,CASSYRTGGLGGYTF,TGTGCCAGCAGTTACCGGACAGGCGGCCTAGGTGGCTACACCTTC
TRBJ1-2,.,TRBV5-1,TRBD1,CAGSPGTEESYGYTF,TGCGCCGGCAGCCCCGGGACAGAAGAGTCCTATGGCTACACCTTC
TRBJ2-2,many,TRBV20-1,TRBD1,CSAPGTGNTGELFF,TGCAGTGCTCCCGGGACAGGGAACACCGGGGAGCTGTTTTTT
TRBJ2-3,many,TRBV24-1,.,CATSDLRDPVHTQYF,TGTGCCACCAGTGACTTACGGGACCCCGTACATACGCAGTATTTT
TRBJ2-5,.,TRBV3-1,.,CASSQWTPEGTQYF,TGTGCCAGCAGCCAGTGGACCCCAGAGGGGACCCAGTACTTC
TRBJ1-1,.,TRBV28,.,CAGRVSRNTEAFF,TGTGCCGGCAGAGTCAGCCGGAACACTGAAGCTTTCTTT
TRBJ1-2,many,TRBV25-1,.,CASSEAGGGYGYTF,TGTGCCAGCAGTGAAGCCGGGGGCGGGTATGGCTACACCTTC
TRBJ2-1,many,TRBV7-2,.,CASSPDKGYNNEQFF,TGTGCCAGCAGCCCGGACAAGGGGTATAACAATGAGCAGTTCTTC
TRBJ2-7,.,TRBV12-3/TRBV12-4,TRBD1,CASSQSGTAPYEQYF,TGTGCCAGCAGTCAGTCCGGGACAGCGCCCTACGAGCAGTACTTC
TRBJ2-7,.,TRBV7-2,.,CASSQARAYHEQYF,TGTGCCAGCAGCCAGGCCAGGGCTTACCACGAGCAGTACTTC
TRBJ2-3,many,TRBV4-2,TRBD2,CASSQGLAGVSDTQYF,TGTGCCAGCAGCCAAGGACTAGCGGGAGTTTCAGATACGCAGTATTTT
TRBJ1-1,many,TRBV7-9,TRBD1,CASSVTGGANTEAFF,TGTGCCAGCAGCGTAACAGGGGGCGCGAACACTGAAGCTTTCTTT
TRBJ2-1,.,TRBV6-1,TRBD1,CASRFGGQGPNEQFF,TGTGCCAGCAGGTTCGGGGGACAGGGGCCCAATGAGCAGTTCTTC
TRBJ2-3,.,TRBV9,.,CASSGGTRGDTQYF,TGTGCCAGCAGCGGTGGGACTCGCGGAGATACGCAGTATTTT
TRBJ2-4,many,TRBV3-1,.,CASSQDGPGLLIQYF,TGTGCCAGCAGCCAAGATGGGCCGGGACTCCTAATTCAGTACTTC
TRBJ1-1,.,TRBV7-9,.,CASSHGRLGTEAFF,TGTGCCAGCAGCCATGGTAGGTTGGGCACTGAAGCTTTCTTT
TRBJ2-1,.,TRBV29-1,TRBD2,CSVVTSGSGNEQFF,TGCAGCGTTGTAACTAGCGGATCGGGGAATGAGCAGTTCTTC
TRBJ2-7,many,TRBV5-6,.,CASSLGGGLQAYEQYF,TGTGCCAGCAGCTTGGGGGGCGGCCTACAGGCCTACGAGCAGTACTTC
TRBJ1-1,.,TRBV19,TRBD1,CASRMDRPGNTEAFF,TGTGCCAGTAGGATGGACAGGCCTGGGAACACTGAAGCTTTCTTT
TRBJ2-7,many,TRBV20-1,TRBD1,CSARGTGKIFYEQYF,TGCAGTGCTCGGGGGACAGGGAAAATTTTCTACGAGCAGTACTTC
TRBJ2-1,.,TRBV5-4,TRBD2,CASSWLAGGENEQFF,TGTGCCAGCAGCTGGCTAGCGGGGGGCGAAAATGAGCAGTTCTTC
TRBJ1-5,.,TRBV30,.,CAWSVGRDFQLQHF,TGTGCCTGGAGTGTAGGCAGGGATTTTCAGCTCCAGCATTTT
TRBJ2-5,.,TRBV4-3,.,CASSQRVGGGETQYF,TGCGCCAGCAGCCAAAGGGTGGGAGGAGGAGAGACCCAGTACTTC
TRBJ2-7,many,TRBV21-1,.,CASSKSEPTSYEQYF,TGTGCCAGCAGCAAATCCGAGCCGACCTCCTACGAGCAGTACTTC
TRBJ2-2,few,TRBV5-1,.,CASHTAPNTGELFF,TGCGCCAGCCACACGGCACCTAACACCGGGGAGCTGTTTTTT
TRBJ2-2,.,TRBV7-8,.,CASSLSTQGTGELFF,TGTGCCAGCAGCTTATCGACACAGGGTACCGGGGAGCTGTTTTTT
TRBJ1-4,.,TRBV7-9,.,CASSLEGGNNEKLFF,TGTGCCAGCAGCCTCGAGGGAGGGAATAATGAAAAACTGTTTTTT
TRBJ2-4,many,TRBV7-9,TRBD1,CASSPRDSLKNIQYF,TGTGCCAGCAGCCCCCGGGACAGCCTAAAAAACATTCAGTACTTC
TRBJ1-1,.,TRBV5-1,.,CASSLLGTANTEAFF,TGCGCCAGCAGCTTGCTGGGGACCGCGAACACTGAAGCTTTCTTT
TRBJ1-1,many,TRBV7-3,TRBD1,CASSLSGGRTEAFF,TGTGCCAGCAGCTTATCAGGGGGCCGAACTGAAGCTTTCTTT
TRBJ1-2,few,TRBV4-1,.,CASSLRQVYTF,TGCGCCAGCAGCCTACGACAGGTCTACACCTTC
TRBJ1-5,few,TRBV2,TRBD1,CASTGQGQPQHF,TGTGCCAGCACCGGACAGGGGCAGCCCCAGCATTTT
TRBJ1-4,.,TRBV18,.,CASSPSGRGEEKLFF,TGTGCCAGCTCACCATCCGGAAGGGGCGAGGAAAAACTGTTTTTT
TRBJ1-1,.,TRBV10-3,.,CAITYSMGNTEAFF,TGTGCCATCACTTATTCAATGGGGAACACTGAAGCTTTCTTT
TRBJ2-3,few,TRBV20-1,TRBD2,CSARPLPGLAGDTDTQYF,TGCAGTGCTAGGCCCCTCCCGGGACTAGCGGGGGACACAGATACGCAGTATTTT
TRBJ1-4,few,TRBV11-2,TRBD1,CASSHGTGYEKLFF,TGTGCCAGCAGTCACGGGACAGGGTATGAAAAACTGTTTTTT
TRBJ2-3,many,TRBV3-1,.,CASRRGTDTQYF,TGTGCCAGCAGAAGGGGAACAGATACGCAGTATTTT
TRBJ2-7,.,TRBV2,.,CAIPAADASYEQYF,TGTGCCATCCCGGCCGCGGACGCCTCCTACGAGCAGTACTTC